These T cell receptor beta chains were read from a single sample in a study of control samples from healthy donors and cancer patients. Here immunoSEQ multiplex PCR was the method, and the copy in TCRdb shows in-frame clones only, minus some. The sample includes roughly 81,000 clones, around 84% seen only once; the top ten take 11%. Material: PBMCs. All receptors derive from a man aged 60-69 years with head and neck cancer. Each CDR3 is given with its conserved first and last residue. The D gene is left open where the match is weak. Clone size is given for some rows only: seen once, a few or many times, or a class if the clone is expanded.

abundance: -
j_gene: TRBJ1-1
v_gene: TRBV12-3/TRBV12-4
d_gene: -
len: 12
CDR3nt: TGTGCCAGCAGCTCTACAGGGACTGAAGCTTTCTTT
CDR3aa: CASSSTGTEAFF

abundance: -
j_gene: TRBJ2-5
v_gene: TRBV9
d_gene: -
len: 13
CDR3nt: TGTGCCAGCAGCGGGTCGATGCAAGAGACCCAGTACTTC
CDR3aa: CASSGSMQETQYF

abundance: -
j_gene: TRBJ1-5
v_gene: TRBV2
d_gene: -
len: 15
CDR3nt: TGTGCCAGCAGTGCTAGATCCGGTAGCAATCAGCCCCAGCATTTT
CDR3aa: CASSARSGSNQPQHF

abundance: -
j_gene: TRBJ2-1
v_gene: TRBV7-2
d_gene: -
len: 15
CDR3nt: TGTGCCAGCAGCTTCTCACCGTGGCTGGGCAATGAGCAGTTCTTC
CDR3aa: CASSFSPWLGNEQFF

abundance: -
j_gene: TRBJ2-2
v_gene: TRBV11-3
d_gene: TRBD2
len: 17
CDR3nt: TGTGCCCGCCGCGCCGGGGGGGGGACCCCAAGTACCGGGGAGCTGTTTTTT
CDR3aa: CARRAGGGTPSTGELFF

abundance: -
j_gene: TRBJ2-6
v_gene: TRBV5-1
d_gene: -
len: 15
CDR3nt: TGCGCCAGCAGCGTTGGGAATTACGGGGCCAACGTCCTGACTTTC
CDR3aa: CASSVGNYGANVLTF

abundance: -
j_gene: TRBJ1-2
v_gene: TRBV18
d_gene: TRBD1
len: 15
CDR3nt: TGTGCCAGCTCACCAGGGGGACAGTTTCACTATGGCTACACCTTC
CDR3aa: CASSPGGQFHYGYTF

abundance: -
j_gene: TRBJ1-4
v_gene: TRBV6-6
d_gene: -
len: 14
CDR3nt: TGTGCCAGCAGTTACAGGGCAACTAATGAAAAACTGTTTTTT
CDR3aa: CASSYRATNEKLFF

abundance: -
j_gene: TRBJ1-3
v_gene: TRBV5-8
d_gene: -
len: 14
CDR3nt: TGTGCCAGCAGCCCAACAGTCTCTGGAAACACCATATATTTT
CDR3aa: CASSPTVSGNTIYF

abundance: -
j_gene: TRBJ2-1
v_gene: TRBV19
d_gene: TRBD2
len: 17
CDR3nt: TGTGCCAGTAGTCCGATCGGGACTAGCGGCTCCTACAATGAGCAGTTCTTC
CDR3aa: CASSPIGTSGSYNEQFF

abundance: -
j_gene: TRBJ2-7
v_gene: TRBV4-1
d_gene: TRBD2
len: 18
CDR3nt: TGCGCCAGCAGCCAAGAGTTGATCCGGGCGGGAGATGTAGATGAGCAGTACTTC
CDR3aa: CASSQELIRAGDVDEQYF

abundance: -
j_gene: TRBJ1-5
v_gene: TRBV7-8
d_gene: -
len: 15
CDR3nt: TGTGCCAGCAGCTTCGACAGGCGAGGCAATCAGCCCCAGCATTTT
CDR3aa: CASSFDRRGNQPQHF

abundance: -
j_gene: TRBJ2-3
v_gene: TRBV7-8
d_gene: -
len: 13
CDR3nt: TGTGCCAGCAGCCCGGGCGGGACAGATACGCAGTATTTT
CDR3aa: CASSPGGTDTQYF

abundance: -
j_gene: TRBJ2-7
v_gene: TRBV5-6
d_gene: TRBD1
len: 15
CDR3nt: TGTGCCAGCAGCTTGATTGCAGGGGGCGTCGACGAGCAGTACTTC
CDR3aa: CASSLIAGGVDEQYF

abundance: -
j_gene: TRBJ2-5
v_gene: TRBV20-1
d_gene: -
len: 11
CDR3nt: TGCAGTGCTGGCGGGATAGAGACCCAGTACTTC
CDR3aa: CSAGGIETQYF

abundance: -
j_gene: TRBJ1-5
v_gene: TRBV19
d_gene: -
len: 14
CDR3nt: TGTGCCAGTAGTATTGGGCAGAGCAATCAGCCCCAGCATTTT
CDR3aa: CASSIGQSNQPQHF

abundance: -
j_gene: TRBJ2-5
v_gene: TRBV24-1
d_gene: -
len: 15
CDR3nt: TGTGCCACCAGTGATCCCAGGACAGCAGGCGAGACCCAGTACTTC
CDR3aa: CATSDPRTAGETQYF

abundance: once
j_gene: TRBJ1-1
v_gene: TRBV19
d_gene: TRBD1
len: 13
CDR3nt: TGTGCCACCGCTTCGACAGGGACCGCTGCTGCTTTCTTT
CDR3aa: CATASTGTAAAFF

abundance: -
j_gene: TRBJ2-1
v_gene: TRBV6-5
d_gene: TRBD1
len: 15
CDR3nt: TGTGCCAGCAGGGACCCGGGACAGGGCAGGAATGAGCAGTTCTTC
CDR3aa: CASRDPGQGRNEQFF

abundance: -
j_gene: TRBJ1-2
v_gene: TRBV3-1/TRBV3-2
d_gene: TRBD1
len: 14
CDR3nt: TGTGCCAGCAGCCGGACAGGGGCTAACTATGGCTACACCTTC
CDR3aa: CASSRTGANYGYTF

abundance: -
j_gene: TRBJ1-4
v_gene: TRBV28
d_gene: -
len: 12
CDR3nt: TGTGCCAGCAGCCTTTGGGATGAAAAACTGTTTTTT
CDR3aa: CASSLWDEKLFF

abundance: -
j_gene: TRBJ2-1
v_gene: TRBV5-6
d_gene: -
len: 15
CDR3nt: TGTGCCAGCGCCGTAAGACCGGGCTCCTACAATGAGCAGTTCTTC
CDR3aa: CASAVRPGSYNEQFF

abundance: -
j_gene: TRBJ2-7
v_gene: TRBV2
d_gene: -
len: 12
CDR3nt: TGTGCCAGCATCGGACTTGCCTACGAGCAGTACTTC
CDR3aa: CASIGLAYEQYF

abundance: -
j_gene: TRBJ2-5
v_gene: TRBV2
d_gene: TRBD2
len: 13
CDR3nt: TGTGCCAGCACCCGGGGGGGTCAAGAGACCCAGTACTTC
CDR3aa: CASTRGGQETQYF

abundance: once
j_gene: TRBJ2-5
v_gene: TRBV27
d_gene: -
len: 14
CDR3nt: TGTGCCAGCAGTCCCACCAGGGGTCAGGAGACCCAGTACTTC
CDR3aa: CASSPTRGQETQYF

abundance: -
j_gene: TRBJ1-5
v_gene: TRBV7-9
d_gene: -
len: 15
CDR3nt: TGTGCCAGCAGCACACAGGGAGGGGTCGGTCAGCCCCAGCATTTT
CDR3aa: CASSTQGGVGQPQHF

abundance: few
j_gene: TRBJ2-7
v_gene: TRBV7-2
d_gene: -
len: 12
CDR3nt: TGTGCCAGCAGCTTGGGGGGAGAGAACCAGTACTTC
CDR3aa: CASSLGGENQYF

abundance: -
j_gene: TRBJ1-4
v_gene: TRBV7-2
d_gene: -
len: 14
CDR3nt: TGTGCCAGCAGCTTAGGCCGAACGGGGAGAAAACTGTTTTTT
CDR3aa: CASSLGRTGRKLFF

abundance: -
j_gene: TRBJ1-4
v_gene: TRBV10-3
d_gene: TRBD1
len: 15
CDR3nt: TGTGCCATCAGTGAGTCGGACAGGGGAAATGAAAAACTGTTTTTT
CDR3aa: CAISESDRGNEKLFF

abundance: -
j_gene: TRBJ1-5
v_gene: TRBV12-3/TRBV12-4
d_gene: -
len: 12
CDR3nt: TGTGCCAGCAGTCCTGACCCTCAGCCCCAGCATTTT
CDR3aa: CASSPDPQPQHF

abundance: -
j_gene: TRBJ2-2
v_gene: TRBV10-3
d_gene: TRBD1
len: 18
CDR3nt: TGTGCCATCAGTTCCGGGGAGGGACAGGGGTCGAACACCGGGGAGCTGTTTTTT
CDR3aa: CAISSGEGQGSNTGELFF

abundance: -
j_gene: TRBJ1-5
v_gene: TRBV6-5
d_gene: -
len: 13
CDR3nt: TGTGCCAGCAGCCCACAGGGATTCAGGACCCAGCATTTT
CDR3aa: CASSPQGFRTQHF

abundance: -
j_gene: TRBJ2-4
v_gene: TRBV5-6
d_gene: TRBD1
len: 13
CDR3nt: TGTGCCAGCAGCTTGAGTGAACAGGGGGCTCAGTACTTC
CDR3aa: CASSLSEQGAQYF

abundance: -
j_gene: TRBJ2-2
v_gene: TRBV23-1
d_gene: -
len: 19
CDR3nt: TGCGCCAGCAGTCAAACGGGACACTTAGCGGGTGCGAACACCGGGGAGCTGTTTTTT
CDR3aa: CASSQTGHLAGANTGELFF

abundance: -
j_gene: TRBJ2-1
v_gene: TRBV5-1
d_gene: TRBD2
len: 15
CDR3nt: TGCGCCAGCAGGATGAGCAGCGGGAGTGGGGATGAGCAGTTCTTC
CDR3aa: CASRMSSGSGDEQFF

abundance: -
j_gene: TRBJ2-1
v_gene: TRBV29-1
d_gene: -
len: 13
CDR3nt: TGCAGCGCCTTCGGACAGCTAGACAATGAGCAGTTCTTC
CDR3aa: CSAFGQLDNEQFF

abundance: -
j_gene: TRBJ2-2
v_gene: TRBV18
d_gene: -
len: 14
CDR3nt: TGTGCCAGCTCGTCTGACAGGAACACCGGGGAGCTGTTTTTT
CDR3aa: CASSSDRNTGELFF

abundance: -
j_gene: TRBJ1-2
v_gene: TRBV6-5
d_gene: -
len: 14
CDR3nt: TGTGCCAGCATAGGTGTCTCCCTGCTCTATGGCTACACCTTC
CDR3aa: CASIGVSLLYGYTF

abundance: -
j_gene: TRBJ2-1
v_gene: TRBV5-1
d_gene: -
len: 14
CDR3nt: TGCGCCAGCAGCATCGGAGGCTCCTACAATGAGCAGTTCTTC
CDR3aa: CASSIGGSYNEQFF

abundance: once
j_gene: TRBJ2-5
v_gene: TRBV7-2
d_gene: -
len: 12
CDR3nt: TGTGCCAGCAGTCTGCTCAGGGAGACCCAGTACTTC
CDR3aa: CASSLLRETQYF

abundance: -
j_gene: TRBJ2-1
v_gene: TRBV7-9
d_gene: -
len: 14
CDR3nt: TGTGCCAGCAGCTTAGTATCCTCCTACAATGAGCAGTTCTTC
CDR3aa: CASSLVSSYNEQFF

abundance: -
j_gene: TRBJ1-1
v_gene: TRBV3-1/TRBV3-2
d_gene: -
len: 13
CDR3nt: TGTGCCAGCAGCCAATTTGGGGCCACTGAAGCTTTCTTT
CDR3aa: CASSQFGATEAFF

abundance: -
j_gene: TRBJ2-7
v_gene: TRBV7-9
d_gene: -
len: 14
CDR3nt: TGTGCCAGCAGCTTAGGCACATACTCCTACGAGCAGTACTTC
CDR3aa: CASSLGTYSYEQYF

abundance: -
j_gene: TRBJ1-5
v_gene: TRBV5-8
d_gene: -
len: 15
CDR3nt: TGTGCCAGCAGCCCCGAACAGGGCTACAATCAGCCCCAGCATTTT
CDR3aa: CASSPEQGYNQPQHF

abundance: -
j_gene: TRBJ2-3
v_gene: TRBV19
d_gene: -
len: 15
CDR3nt: TGTGCCAGTAGGCAACAGGGTCGAAGGGCAGATACGCAGTATTTT
CDR3aa: CASRQQGRRADTQYF

abundance: -
j_gene: TRBJ1-1
v_gene: TRBV7-8
d_gene: -
len: 13
CDR3nt: TGTGCCAGCAGCTTTGAGGCTCCTAATGAAGCTTTCTTT
CDR3aa: CASSFEAPNEAFF

abundance: -
j_gene: TRBJ1-2
v_gene: TRBV7-9
d_gene: TRBD1
len: 16
CDR3nt: TGTGCCAGCAGCCATTACCGGGACAGGACTAACTATGGCTACACCTTC
CDR3aa: CASSHYRDRTNYGYTF

abundance: -
j_gene: TRBJ2-2
v_gene: TRBV3-1/TRBV3-2
d_gene: TRBD2
len: 17
CDR3nt: TGTGCCAGCAGCCAAGGGGCTAGCGGGAGTAGAACCGGGGAGCTGTTTTTT
CDR3aa: CASSQGASGSRTGELFF

abundance: -
j_gene: TRBJ1-3
v_gene: TRBV11-2
d_gene: TRBD1
len: 16
CDR3nt: TGTGCCAGCAGCTTGTTGCTGGGACAGGGAAGAAACACCATATATTTT
CDR3aa: CASSLLLGQGRNTIYF

abundance: -
j_gene: TRBJ1-2
v_gene: TRBV5-1
d_gene: TRBD1
len: 13
CDR3nt: TGCGCCAGCAGCTTACGGACAGGCGATGGCTACACCTTC
CDR3aa: CASSLRTGDGYTF